The sample holds a few counts of the clone carrying this T cell receptor beta chain. What it binds is unknown. TCR beta CDR3 region amplification was performed from RNA transcripts. Initially, a first-round RT-PCR of the TCR CDR3 employed the HTBI primer set. Via MiXCR, TCRdb re-called the multiplex PCR reads, giving one row per CDR3 protein. The sample includes approximately 330,000 distinct CDR3 sequences, about 20% of them seen just once. This sample is drawn from a study of T cells in Graves' hyperthyroidism and ophthalmopathy. Study overall: Sampling of peripheral blood happened at initial diagnosis, prior to any treatment. Notes on the study in general: Blood also carried most thyroid clonotypes expanded above 0.001.

This sequence originates from a woman aged 45-65 years with Graves' hyperthyroidism. Sequenced sample: blood.

CDR3 DNA sequence: TGTGCCAGTAAGAGGAGCGATAATTCACCCCTCCACTTT. It encodes CASKRSDNSPLHF. The chain is built from TRBV19 and TRBJ1-6; no firm D call. The germline V gene has CDR1 LNHDA and CDR2 SQIVND (reference sequence). V lost 7 bases to trimming and J lost 5 bases, with 9 bases between them. The length of the CDR3 is 13 residues.